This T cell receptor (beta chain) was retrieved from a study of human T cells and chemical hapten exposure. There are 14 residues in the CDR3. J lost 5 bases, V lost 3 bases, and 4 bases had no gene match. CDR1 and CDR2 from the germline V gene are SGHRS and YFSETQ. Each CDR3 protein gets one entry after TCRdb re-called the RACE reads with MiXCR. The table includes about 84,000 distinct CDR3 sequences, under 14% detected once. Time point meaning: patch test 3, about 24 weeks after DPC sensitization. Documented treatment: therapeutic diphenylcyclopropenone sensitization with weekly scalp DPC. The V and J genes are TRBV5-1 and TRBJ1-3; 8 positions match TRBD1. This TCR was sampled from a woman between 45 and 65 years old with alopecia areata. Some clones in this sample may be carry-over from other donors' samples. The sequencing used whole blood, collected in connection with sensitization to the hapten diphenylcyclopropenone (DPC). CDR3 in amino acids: CASSWGQERNTIYF. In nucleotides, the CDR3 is TGCGCCAGCAGCTGGGGACAGGAGAGAAACACCATATATTTT.